Listed here are 19 T cell receptor beta chains from one sample, sequenced in a study of control samples from healthy donors and cancer patients. Sequencing used immunoSEQ multiplex PCR; TCRdb keeps in-frame clones, though not all of them. The sample has around 140,000 clones, around 92% seen once. Input material: blood. The receptor set was obtained from a man aged 25 to 40 in good health.

V usage is TRBV27 and J usage is TRBJ2-6; 7 bases are shared with TRBD1. V was clipped by 6 bases and J by 0 bases; unmatched bases: 2. Germline V CDR1 and CDR2: MNHEY, SMNVEV (reference sequence). The CDR3 covers 15 residues. CDR3 sequence reads: CASSDRVSGANVLTF. DNA for the CDR3: TGTGCCAGCAGCGACAGGGTCTCTGGGGCCAACGTCCTGACTTTC. Full variable domain (missing parts from reference TRBV27 and TRBJ2-6): EAQVTQNPRYLITVTGKKLTVTCSQNMNHEYMSWYRQDPGLGLRQIYYSMNVEVTDKGDVPEGYKVSRKEKRNFPLILESPSPNQTSLYFCASSDRVSGANVLTFGAGSRLTVL.

This chain uses TRBV9 with TRBJ1-1, with TRBD1 identical over 7 bases. From germline, CDR1 is SGDLS and CDR2 YYNGEE. J lost 1 base, V lost 3 bases, and 9 bases had no gene match. This CDR3 is built from 16 residues. The CDR3: CASSAGTQGGNTEAFF. CDR3 nucleotide sequence: TGTGCCAGCAGCGCCGGTACTCAGGGGGGGAACACTGAAGCTTTCTTT.

By frequency in the sample, this clone is medium-sized (0.01 to 0.1%). Other DNA sequences in the sample encode the same CDR3. DNA for the CDR3: TGTGCCAGCAGTTACGGGCGGGGGGGCGAAGATACGCAGTATTTT. Translation: CASSYGRGGEDTQYF. The chain couples TRBV6-5 to TRBJ2-3; 9 nucleotides agree with TRBD2. The V gene's germline CDR1 is MNHEY and CDR2 SVGAGI. After removal of 2 bases from V and 5 bases from J, the junction contained 5 bases not matched to a gene. The CDR3 is made up of 15 amino acids.

V and J are TRBV5-4 and TRBJ1-1, with D hard to call. This CDR3 has 13 residues. Trimming took 4 bases from V and 4 from J, leaving 11 bases between them. Germline V gene data show CDR1 as SGHNT and CDR2 as YYREEE (reference sequence). The CDR3 protein is CASSPREGTEAFF. The CDR3 DNA follows: TGTGCCAGCAGCCCTAGGGAGGGCACTGAAGCTTTCTTT.

The table lists this clone with a count of one. J is TRBJ2-7 and V is TRBV27, with 10 bases that match TRBD1. Losses at the gene ends were 5 bases for V and 5 bases for J; bases not matched to a gene: 6. The germline V gene has CDR1 MNHEY and CDR2 SMNVEV (reference sequence). This CDR3 region has 14 residues. The CDR3 sequence is CASSLGTGENEQYF. CDR3 coding DNA: TGTGCCAGCAGTCTCGGGACAGGGGAGAACGAGCAGTACTTC.

The chain combines TRBV25-1 with TRBJ1-2; tentatively, D is TRBD1 (6 bases). CDR1 and CDR2 (germline): MGHDK, SYGVNS. V lost 2 bases, J lost 7 bases, and 20 bases lay in between. This CDR3 is built from 16 residues. The CDR3 loop reads CASSEISGERGFGYTF. As DNA, the CDR3 is TGTGCCAGCAGTGAAATTTCAGGGGAACGTGGGTTTGGCTACACCTTC.

The CDR3 loop is CASSLERQDYNEQFF. The CDR3 DNA is TGCGCCAGCAGCTTGGAAAGACAGGATTACAATGAGCAGTTCTTC. The rearrangement uses TRBV5-1 and TRBJ2-1; D may be TRBD1 (6 bases). The CDR3 has 15 residues. V lost 0 bases, J lost 4 bases, and 11 bases lay in between. In germline, CDR1 is SGHRS, CDR2 YFSETQ.

The sample holds one count of this clone. CDR3 bases: TGCGCCAGCAGCTTGGCAGGTGAAGCTTTCTTT. Its protein product is CASSLAGEAFF. The chain couples TRBV5-1 to TRBJ1-1; D gene ambiguous. CDR1 is SGHRS, CDR2 YFSETQ, per germline. The CDR3 is made up of 11 amino acids. Trimming stripped 0 bases from V and 7 bases from J, with 4 bases between.

CDR3 nucleotides: TGTGCCTGGGGGGGAGCGGGGGAAGGGATGGTGGCCAAAAACATTCAGTACTTC. It encodes CAWGGAGEGMVAKNIQYF. This rearrangement joins TRBV30 to TRBJ2-4; 8 bases match TRBD2. Per the germline V gene, CDR1 is GTSNPN and CDR2 is SVGIG (reference sequence). This CDR3 contains 18 residues. The V gene end was trimmed by 5 bases and the J gene end by 1 base; junction bases not matched to a gene: 16.

The chain employs TRBV5-1 and TRBJ1-2; TRBD1 matches at 9 bases. There are 14 residues in the CDR3. V trimming: 0 bases; J trimming: 11 bases; junction bases outside the gene matches: 8. The germline gives CDR1 SGHRS, CDR2 YFSETQ. The chain's CDR3 is CASSLGSGQGRYTF. The CDR3, as DNA: TGCGCCAGCAGCTTGGGCTCGGGACAGGGAAGGTACACCTTC.

The chain has TRBV28 and TRBJ1-1, with D possibly matching TRBD1 (5 bases). CDR1 is MDHEN and CDR2 is SYDVKM in the germline V gene. This CDR3 has 13 amino acids. V dropped 4 bases and J dropped 5 bases, with 11 bases sitting between them. The DNA for the CDR3 is TGTGCCAGCAGTTCGGGACGGGGTACTGAAGCTTTCTTT. This gives the protein CASSSGRGTEAFF.

This clone has more than one count but fewer than ten. The chain recombines TRBV19 with TRBJ2-7, with D possibly being TRBD2 (5 bases). The V end lost 4 bases, the J end lost 0 bases, and 7 bases lay between the germline ends. The V gene's germline CDR1 is LNHDA and CDR2 SQIVND (reference sequence). This CDR3 is 13 amino acids long. CDR3 loop: CASSRLASYEQYF. CDR3 DNA: TGTGCCAGTAGTAGGCTAGCCTCCTACGAGCAGTACTTC.

The gene calls are TRBV11-2 and TRBJ2-7; weak D call: TRBD2 (5 bases). Trimming took 7 bases from V and 0 from J, leaving 16 bases between them. CDR1 and CDR2 from the germline V gene are SGHAT and FQNNGV. The CDR3 has 15 amino acids. The CDR3 sequence: CASNDLSGLSYEQYF. CDR3 DNA: TGTGCCAGCAACGATCTGAGCGGCCTCTCCTACGAGCAGTACTTC.

To note about this clone: One end of the junction is discordant with germline, which a read error may explain. The V and J genes are TRBV6-1 and TRBJ1-1; D ambiguous. The CDR3 has 10 residues. In germline, CDR1 is MNHNS, CDR2 SASEGT. CDR3 nucleotide sequence: TGTGCCAGCAGGAACGCTGAAGCTTTCTTT. Encoded protein: CASRNAEAFF.

V and J are TRBV5-1 and TRBJ2-2; a possible D gene is TRBD1 (6 bases). Germline assignment: CDR1 SGHRS and CDR2 YFSETQ. V was shortened by 1 base and J by 3 bases, with 13 bases between the two germline ends. The CDR3 runs 16 residues. The CDR3 is CASSLRNRADTGELFF. The DNA of the CDR3 is TGCGCCAGCAGCTTGAGGAACAGGGCTGACACCGGGGAGCTGTTTTTT.

The table lists this clone with a count of one. J is TRBJ2-3 and V is TRBV5-6; 7 bases align to TRBD1. Germline lookup yields CDR1 SGHDT and CDR2 YYEEEE. The J segment lost 1 base and the V segment lost 5 bases, leaving 7 bases of the junction unmatched. This CDR3 spans 15 amino acids. CDR3 DNA sequence: TGTGCCAGCAGTTTGACAGGGTGGGGCACAGATACGCAGTATTTT. Translating gives CASSLTGWGTDTQYF.

The chain is built from TRBV7-9 and TRBJ1-1, with a possible D match to TRBD1 (5 bases). V shed 5 bases and J shed 3 bases, with 13 bases lying between them. The CDR3 contains 14 residues. The germline V gene encodes CDR1 SEHNR and CDR2 FQNEAQ (reference sequence). The CDR3 DNA reads as TGTGCCAGCAGCCCCCCTTGGGGGGACACTGAAGCTTTCTTT. It specifies CASSPPWGDTEAFF. Drawing the rest from reference TRBV7-9 and TRBJ1-1, the complete variable domain is DTGVSQNPRHKITKRGQNVTFRCDPISEHNRLYWYRQTLGQGPEFLTYFQNEAQLEKSRLLSDRFSAERPKGSFSTLEIQRTEQGDSAMYLCASSPPWGDTEAFFGQGTRLTVV.

This chain connects TRBV4-1 to TRBJ1-1; a weak D match, TRBD1 (6 bases). CDR3 size: 16 residues. The germline CDR1 and CDR2 sequences are MGHRA and YSYEKL. V was shortened by 1 base and J by 3 bases, with 15 bases between the two germline ends. CDR3 in DNA: TGCGCCAGCAGCCAAGTGGGGGGGGCTACGGACACTGAAGCTTTCTTT. Protein sequence: CASSQVGGATDTEAFF.

This clone occurred a few times. The rearrangement uses TRBV6-6 and TRBJ1-5; possible D gene TRBD1, 5 bases. Trimming took 2 bases from V and 6 from J, leaving 14 bases between them. The germline V gene has CDR1 MNHNY and CDR2 SVGAGI (reference sequence). The CDR3 contains 15 residues. Here the CDR3 reads CASSYLGDHGQPQHF. The CDR3 DNA reads as TGTGCCAGCAGTTACCTGGGGGATCATGGTCAGCCCCAGCATTTT.